A selection of T cell receptor beta chains follows, all from one sample in a study of regulatory T cells in long-lasting Graves disease. TCRdb reprocessed the multiplex PCR reads via MiXCR and lists one record per CDR3 protein. Of about 380,000 distinct CDR3 sequences listed, roughly a sixth are singletons. The material sequenced was peripheral blood mononuclear cells (PBMCs), taken at new diagnosis, from a patient treated with antithyroid drugs. Receptors originate from a female donor with Graves disease. Both conserved end residues are part of each CDR3. D genes are given only for firm matches. Clone size is shown for a subset of rows, as once, few, many or a class of expanded clone.

many,TRBJ2-2,TRBV20-1,TRBD2,CSATFSGREAGELFF,TGCAGTGCCACCTTTAGCGGGAGGGAGGCCGGGGAGCTGTTTTTT
many,TRBJ1-6,TRBV20-1,NA,CSAPLGGVKDSPLHF,TGCAGTGCGCCATTGGGGGGAGTTAAGGATTCACCCCTCCACTTT
many,TRBJ1-3,TRBV13,NA,CASSHSFGNTIYF,TGTGCCAGCAGCCATAGTTTTGGAAACACCATATATTTT
many,TRBJ2-1,TRBV7-2,NA,CASSPYPLNEQFF,TGTGCCAGCAGCCCATACCCCCTGAATGAGCAGTTCTTC
many,TRBJ2-3,TRBV12-3/TRBV12-4,TRBD2,CASLFQAGVRSTQYF,TGTGCCAGCCTCTTTCAAGCGGGAGTCCGGAGCACGCAGTATTTT
many,TRBJ1-5,TRBV12-3/TRBV12-4,NA,CASSFGLVDSNQPQHF,TGTGCCAGCAGTTTTGGTCTAGTAGATAGCAATCAGCCCCAGCATTTT
many,TRBJ2-3,TRBV7-3,TRBD2,CASSLSGGRNLNNTDTQYF,TGTGCCAGCAGCTTATCGGGAGGGAGAAACCTCAATAACACAGATACGCAGTATTTT
NA,TRBJ2-2,TRBV5-1,TRBD2,CASSSGLAGDTGELFF,TGCGCCAGCAGCTCGGGACTAGCGGGGGACACCGGGGAGCTGTTTTTT
many,TRBJ2-3,TRBV2,TRBD2,CASSSGRAIDTQYF,TGTGCCAGCTCGAGCGGGAGGGCCATAGATACGCAGTATTTT
many,TRBJ2-7,TRBV27,TRBD2,CASSLMRGANEQYF,TGTGCCAGCAGTTTAATGCGGGGGGCTAACGAGCAGTACTTC
few,TRBJ2-7,TRBV10-3,TRBD1,CAIRAAWDSNYEQYF,TGTGCCATCAGAGCTGCGTGGGACAGCAACTACGAGCAGTACTTC
many,TRBJ2-3,TRBV5-1,NA,CASSLTSGTDTQYF,TGTGCCAGCAGCTTGACCTCAGGAACAGATACGCAGTATTTT
NA,TRBJ2-6,TRBV4-1,NA,CASSQVGGTLSGANVLTF,TGCGCCAGCAGCCAAGTAGGGGGAACCCTCTCTGGGGCCAACGTCCTGACTTTC
many,TRBJ2-1,TRBV20-1,NA,CSARAGLRVNEQFF,TGCAGTGCTAGGGCAGGGCTTCGTGTCAATGAGCAGTTCTTC
many,TRBJ2-5,TRBV6-2/TRBV6-3,NA,CASSYSAGTHFPETQYF,TGTGCCAGCAGTTACTCGGCCGGGACCCATTTTCCAGAGACCCAGTACTTC
many,TRBJ2-2,TRBV29-1,TRBD1,CSVEDTGQTTGELFF,TGCAGCGTTGAAGATACGGGACAGACCACCGGGGAGCTGTTTTTT
many,TRBJ2-3,TRBV6-1,TRBD1,CASSRGQGSDTQYF,TGTGCCAGCAGCCGCGGACAGGGCTCAGATACGCAGTATTTT
many,TRBJ2-3,TRBV9,TRBD1,CASSSPTGGRPDTQYF,TGTGCCAGCAGCTCCCCGACAGGGGGCCGCCCAGATACGCAGTATTTT
NA,TRBJ2-1,TRBV7-9,NA,CASSRENNEQFF,TGTGCCAGCAGCCGAGAGAACAATGAGCAGTTCTTC
NA,TRBJ1-2,TRBV7-2,NA,CASSPSADWDGYTF,TGTGCCAGCAGCCCCTCCGCGGATTGGGATGGCTACACCTTC
many,TRBJ2-5,TRBV19,TRBD1,CASSPGVTGAPQYF,TGTGCCAGTAGTCCCGGTGTGACAGGGGCGCCTCAGTACTTC
many,TRBJ2-5,TRBV19,NA,CASSIVGGTGDETQYF,TGTGCCAGTAGTATAGTGGGCGGGACCGGCGATGAGACCCAGTACTTC
many,TRBJ1-1,TRBV6-1,NA,CASIWSNTEAFF,TGTGCCAGCATCTGGTCGAACACTGAAGCTTTCTTT
many,TRBJ2-1,TRBV6-9,NA,CASSYSTGNEQFF,TGTGCCAGCAGTTATTCTACAGGAAATGAGCAGTTCTTC
many,TRBJ2-7,TRBV6-2/TRBV6-3,NA,CASSYSWDAEQYF,TGTGCCAGCAGTTACTCGTGGGACGCCGAGCAGTACTTC
NA,TRBJ2-1,TRBV7-9,NA,CASSLGRHGPNNEQFF,TGTGCCAGCAGCTTAGGGCGGCACGGGCCCAACAATGAGCAGTTCTTC
many,TRBJ2-1,TRBV28,NA,CASSFYGRGYNEQFF,TGTGCCAGCAGTTTTTACGGGAGAGGCTACAATGAGCAGTTCTTC
many,TRBJ2-1,TRBV2,NA,CASSEALRWLGTNYNEQFF,TGTGCCAGCAGTGAAGCGCTTCGTTGGCTGGGGACAAACTACAATGAGCAGTTCTTC
once,TRBJ2-1,TRBV27,TRBD2,CASSSRPGLVRYNEQFF,TGTGCCAGCAGCTCGCGACCGGGACTAGTGAGGTACAATGAGCAGTTCTTC
NA,TRBJ2-7,TRBV9,TRBD2,CASSVSAGGSYEQYF,TGTGCCAGCAGCGTTTCAGCGGGAGGGTCCTACGAGCAGTACTTC
many,TRBJ1-1,TRBV11-2,NA,CASSPGLFENTEAFF,TGTGCCAGCAGTCCGGGGTTGTTCGAAAACACTGAAGCTTTCTTT
NA,TRBJ1-2,TRBV28,NA,CASTFGNYGYTF,TGTGCCAGTACATTTGGGAACTATGGCTACACCTTC
NA,TRBJ2-2,TRBV24-1,NA,CATSDLARDTGELFF,TGTGCCACCAGTGATTTGGCTAGAGACACCGGGGAGCTGTTTTTT
many,TRBJ1-1,TRBV3-1,NA,CASSQDRGGEAFF,TGTGCCAGCAGCCAAGACAGGGGTGGTGAAGCTTTCTTT
many,TRBJ2-7,TRBV7-6,NA,CASSLSREYEQYF,TGTGCCAGCAGCTTAAGCAGGGAGTACGAGCAGTACTTC
many,TRBJ1-2,TRBV12-3/TRBV12-4,NA,CASIGTDSNYGYTF,TGTGCCAGCATTGGGACCGATTCTAACTATGGCTACACCTTC
many,TRBJ1-1,TRBV14,NA,CASSQETGTEAFF,TGTGCCAGCAGCCAAGAGACAGGAACTGAAGCTTTCTTT
many,TRBJ2-1,TRBV7-3,NA,CASSSDNYNEQFF,TGTGCCAGCAGCTCAGACAACTACAATGAGCAGTTCTTC
few,TRBJ1-4,TRBV7-9,NA,CASSPEGVTNEKLFF,TGTGCCAGCAGCCCAGAGGGGGTAACTAATGAAAAACTGTTTTTT
few,TRBJ2-7,TRBV28,NA,CASKAGQTYEQYF,TGTGCCAGCAAAGCAGGGCAAACCTACGAGCAGTACTTC
many,TRBJ2-7,TRBV5-1,NA,CASSLMTGVSEQYF,TGCGCCAGCAGCCTCATGACAGGAGTGTCCGAGCAGTACTTC
many,TRBJ1-2,TRBV4-3,NA,CASSQDQLRYGYTF,TGCGCCAGCAGCCAAGATCAGTTGCGCTATGGCTACACCTTC
many,TRBJ1-2,TRBV10-2,NA,CASSESKNPNYGYTF,TGCGCCAGCAGTGAGTCAAAGAATCCTAACTATGGCTACACCTTC
many,TRBJ1-1,TRBV12-3/TRBV12-4,NA,CASSGYGGLNTEAFF,TGTGCCAGCAGCGGCTATGGGGGGCTGAACACTGAAGCTTTCTTT
NA,TRBJ2-3,TRBV7-9,NA,CVSSLAGGTQYF,TGTGTCAGCAGCTTAGCTGGTGGTACGCAGTATTTT